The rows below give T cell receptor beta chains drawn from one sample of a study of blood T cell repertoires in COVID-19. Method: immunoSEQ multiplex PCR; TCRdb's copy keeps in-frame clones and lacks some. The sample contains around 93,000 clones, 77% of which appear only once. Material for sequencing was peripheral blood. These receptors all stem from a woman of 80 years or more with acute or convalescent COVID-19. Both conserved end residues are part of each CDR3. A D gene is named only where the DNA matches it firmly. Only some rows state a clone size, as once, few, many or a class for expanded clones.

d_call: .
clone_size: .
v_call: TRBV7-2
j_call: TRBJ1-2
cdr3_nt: TGTGCCAGCAGCTTAGGAGGGACACCCTATGGCTACACCTTC
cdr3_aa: CASSLGGTPYGYTF

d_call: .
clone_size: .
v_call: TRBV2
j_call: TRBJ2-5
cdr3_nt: TGTGCCAGCAGGTTTCGGGGGAGTGAGACCCAGTACTTC
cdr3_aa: CASRFRGSETQYF

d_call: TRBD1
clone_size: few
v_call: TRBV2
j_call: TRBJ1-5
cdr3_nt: TGTGCCAGCAGTCGGGACAGGGGAGGTTGGCAGCCCCAGCATTTT
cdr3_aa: CASSRDRGGWQPQHF

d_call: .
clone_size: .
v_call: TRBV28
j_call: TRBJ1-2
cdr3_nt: TGTGCCAGCAGTTTAGCGGGGCGACTAGGCTATGGCTACACCTTC
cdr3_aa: CASSLAGRLGYGYTF

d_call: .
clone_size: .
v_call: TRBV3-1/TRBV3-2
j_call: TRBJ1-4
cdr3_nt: TGTGCCAGCAGCCAAGTTAATGAACTGTTTTTT
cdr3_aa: CASSQVNELFF

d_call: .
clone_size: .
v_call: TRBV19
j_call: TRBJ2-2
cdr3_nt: TGTGCCAGTAGTGGTAGAGGTCTGGGCACCGGGGAGCTGTTTTTT
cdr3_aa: CASSGRGLGTGELFF

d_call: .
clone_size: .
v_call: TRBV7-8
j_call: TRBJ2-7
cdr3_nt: TGTGCCAGCAGCGCCGGAGGCGAGCAGTACTTC
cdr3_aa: CASSAGGEQYF

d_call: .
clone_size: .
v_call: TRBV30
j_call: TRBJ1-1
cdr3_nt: TGTGCCTGGAGTGTACTAGGAGGGGCTTTCTTT
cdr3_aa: CAWSVLGGAFF

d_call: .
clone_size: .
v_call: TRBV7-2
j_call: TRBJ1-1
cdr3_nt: TGTGCCAGCAGCCCGGGACTCCTCCAAGCTTTCTTT
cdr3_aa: CASSPGLLQAFF

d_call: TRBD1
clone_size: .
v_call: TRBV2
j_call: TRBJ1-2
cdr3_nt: TGTGCCAGCAGTGCCCGGGACAGGGGGCAAGGGGGCTACACCTTC
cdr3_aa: CASSARDRGQGGYTF

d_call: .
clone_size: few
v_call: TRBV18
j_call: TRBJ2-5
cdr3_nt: TGTGCCAGCTCACCACCTAGCGGAGGGAGAGAGACCCAGTACTTC
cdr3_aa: CASSPPSGGRETQYF

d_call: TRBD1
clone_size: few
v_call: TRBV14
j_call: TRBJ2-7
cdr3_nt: TGTGCCAGCAGCCACGTCTGGGACAGCGAGCAGTACTTC
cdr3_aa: CASSHVWDSEQYF

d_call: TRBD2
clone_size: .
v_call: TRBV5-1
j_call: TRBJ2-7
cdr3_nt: TGCGCCAGCAGCTTCCGACTAGCGGGGGTAGACGAGCAGTACTTC
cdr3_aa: CASSFRLAGVDEQYF

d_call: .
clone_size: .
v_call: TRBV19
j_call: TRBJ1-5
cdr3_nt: TGTGCCAGTAGTATACTCGGGGGAGCCCAGCATTTT
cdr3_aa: CASSILGGAQHF

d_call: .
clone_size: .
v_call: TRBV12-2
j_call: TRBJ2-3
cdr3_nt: TGTGCAAGTCGCTTAGAGACAGGGGATACGCAGTATTTT
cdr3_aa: CASRLETGDTQYF

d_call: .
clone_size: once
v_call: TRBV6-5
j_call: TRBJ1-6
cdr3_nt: TGTGCCAGCAGTTCCTGGGACAATTCTTCACCCCTCCACTTT
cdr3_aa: CASSSWDNSSPLHF

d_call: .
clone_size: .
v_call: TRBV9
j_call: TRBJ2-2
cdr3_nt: TGTGCCAGCAACGAGCAACCCGGGGAGCTGTTTTTT
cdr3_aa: CASNEQPGELFF

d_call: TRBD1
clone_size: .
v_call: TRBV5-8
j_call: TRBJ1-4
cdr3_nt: TGTGCCAGCAGCCGCGACAGGGGGGAAAAACTGTTTTTT
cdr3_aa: CASSRDRGEKLFF

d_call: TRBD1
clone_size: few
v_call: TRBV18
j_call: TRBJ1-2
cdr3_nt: TGTGCCAGCTCACCGACTGCGACAGGGCACGACGGCTACACCTTC
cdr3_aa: CASSPTATGHDGYTF

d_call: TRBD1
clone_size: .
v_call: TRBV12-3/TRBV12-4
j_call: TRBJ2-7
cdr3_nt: TGTGCCAGCAGGGGGACAGGGAATGTGCAGTACTTC
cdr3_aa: CASRGTGNVQYF

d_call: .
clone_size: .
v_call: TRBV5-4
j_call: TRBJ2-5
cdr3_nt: TGTGCCAGCAGCTTGGACAGGGGGGGAAAGACCCAGTACTTC
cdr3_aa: CASSLDRGGKTQYF

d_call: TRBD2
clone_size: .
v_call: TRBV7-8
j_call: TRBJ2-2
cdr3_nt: TGTGCCAGCAGCCCCAAGAGACTAGCGGGAGACACCGGGGAGCTGTTTTTT
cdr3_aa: CASSPKRLAGDTGELFF

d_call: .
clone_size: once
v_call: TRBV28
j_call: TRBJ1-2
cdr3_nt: TGTGCCAGCTCCGATGGGGGGAGGGTTGGCTATGGCTACACCTTC
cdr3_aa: CASSDGGRVGYGYTF

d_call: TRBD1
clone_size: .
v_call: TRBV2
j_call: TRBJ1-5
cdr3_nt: TGTGCCAGCAGGGCGACAGGGGGCCGGCAGCCCCAGCATTTT
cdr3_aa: CASRATGGRQPQHF

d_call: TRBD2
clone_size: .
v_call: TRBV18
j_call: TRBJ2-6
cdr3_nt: TGTGCCAGCTCACCAGGGGGGGATACTGGGGCCAACGTCCTGACTTTC
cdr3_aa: CASSPGGDTGANVLTF

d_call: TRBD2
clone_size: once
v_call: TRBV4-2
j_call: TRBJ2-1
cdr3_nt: TGTGCCAGCAGCCAAAGACTAGCGGGAGGAAGTGAGCAGTTCTTC
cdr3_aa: CASSQRLAGGSEQFF

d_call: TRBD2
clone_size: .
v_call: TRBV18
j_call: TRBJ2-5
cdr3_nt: TGTGCCAGCTCACCGGGAAGGGGAGGGGAGACCCAGTACTTC
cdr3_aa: CASSPGRGGETQYF

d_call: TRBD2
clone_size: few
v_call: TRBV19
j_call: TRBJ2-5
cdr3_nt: TGTGCCAGTAGTAGGGGACTAGCGGGGACCTTTCAAGAGACCCAGTACTTC
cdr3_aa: CASSRGLAGTFQETQYF

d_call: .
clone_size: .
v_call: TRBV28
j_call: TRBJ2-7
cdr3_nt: TGTGCCAGCACCTCCGGGACAATCAACGAGCAGTACTTC
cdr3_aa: CASTSGTINEQYF

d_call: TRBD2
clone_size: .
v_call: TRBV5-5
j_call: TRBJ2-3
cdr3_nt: TGTGCCAGCAGCCCGGAAAAGGGGGCGGGAGGGTTCGATACGCAGTATTTT
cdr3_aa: CASSPEKGAGGFDTQYF

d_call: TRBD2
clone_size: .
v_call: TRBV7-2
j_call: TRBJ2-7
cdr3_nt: TGTGCCAGCAGCCTCCACGGGGGGTCCGGCTACGAGCAGTACTTC
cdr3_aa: CASSLHGGSGYEQYF

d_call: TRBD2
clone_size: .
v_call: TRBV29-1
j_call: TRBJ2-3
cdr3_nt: TGCAGCGTACACTCGGCGGGGGGTAGTACAGATACGCAGTATTTT
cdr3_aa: CSVHSAGGSTDTQYF

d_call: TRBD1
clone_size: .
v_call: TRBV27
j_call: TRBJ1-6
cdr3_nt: TGTGCCAGCATCGCCTCGACAGGGGGTTTACCCTTTTTAAATTCACCCCTCCACTTT
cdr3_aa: CASIASTGGLPFLNSPLHF

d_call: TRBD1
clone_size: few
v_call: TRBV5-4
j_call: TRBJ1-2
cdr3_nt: TGTGCCAGCAGCATTCCGGGACAGGGGAGCTATGGCTACACCTTC
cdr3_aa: CASSIPGQGSYGYTF

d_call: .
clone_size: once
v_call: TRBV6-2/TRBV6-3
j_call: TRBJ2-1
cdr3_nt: TGTGCCAGCAGTTACTCCCCTGCCTACAATGAGCAGTTCTTC
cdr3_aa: CASSYSPAYNEQFF

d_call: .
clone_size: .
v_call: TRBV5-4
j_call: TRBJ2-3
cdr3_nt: TGTGCCAGCAGCCGGGAGCGACCAGATACGCAGTATTTT
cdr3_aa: CASSRERPDTQYF

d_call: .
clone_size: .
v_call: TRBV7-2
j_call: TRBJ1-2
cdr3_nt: TGTGCCAGCAGCTTAGTGGTCGGGGAAGATGGTGGCTACACCTTC
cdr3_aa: CASSLVVGEDGGYTF

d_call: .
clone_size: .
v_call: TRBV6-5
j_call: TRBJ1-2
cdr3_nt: TGTGCCAGCAGTTACTCTGGCGGCTATGGCTACACCTTC
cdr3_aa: CASSYSGGYGYTF

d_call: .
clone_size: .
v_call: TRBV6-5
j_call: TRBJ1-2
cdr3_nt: TGTGCCAGCGGGGATCGGACAGCTAACTATGGCTACACCTTC
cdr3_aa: CASGDRTANYGYTF

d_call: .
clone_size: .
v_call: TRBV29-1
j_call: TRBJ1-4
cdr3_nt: TGCAGCGTCTCCCGGGATACGGGAAAACTGTTTTTT
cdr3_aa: CSVSRDTGKLFF

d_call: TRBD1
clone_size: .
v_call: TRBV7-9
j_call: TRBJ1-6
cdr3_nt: TGTGCCAGCAGTGCGGGACAGGGGGGTTCACCCCTCCACTTT
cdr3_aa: CASSAGQGGSPLHF

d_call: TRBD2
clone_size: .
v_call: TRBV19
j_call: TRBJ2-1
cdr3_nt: TGTGCCAGTAGTGATTGGACTAGCGGACACTACAATGAGCAGTTCTTC
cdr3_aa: CASSDWTSGHYNEQFF

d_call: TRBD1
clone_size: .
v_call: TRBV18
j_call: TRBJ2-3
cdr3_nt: TGTGCCAGCTCACCAGAGACAGGGGCTCCAGATACGCAGTATTTT
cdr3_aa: CASSPETGAPDTQYF

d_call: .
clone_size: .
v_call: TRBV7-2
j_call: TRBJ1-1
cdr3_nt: TGTGCCAGCAGCTTCTGGGGCATGAACACTGAAGCTTTCTTT
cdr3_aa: CASSFWGMNTEAFF

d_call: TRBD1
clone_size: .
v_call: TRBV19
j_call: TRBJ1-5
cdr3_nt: TGTGCCAGTAGTATTTCCAGGGGGGGCAATCAGCCCCAGCATTTT
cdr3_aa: CASSISRGGNQPQHF

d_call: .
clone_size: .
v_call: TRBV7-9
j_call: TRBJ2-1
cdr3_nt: TGTGCCAGCAGCTCCGGCCTAGTACGGGTCTTC
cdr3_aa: CASSSGLVRVF

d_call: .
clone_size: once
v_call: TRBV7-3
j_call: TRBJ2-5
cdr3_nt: TGTGCCAGCAGCTTATTAGGACACCGGGGGGAGACCCAGTACTTC
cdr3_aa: CASSLLGHRGETQYF

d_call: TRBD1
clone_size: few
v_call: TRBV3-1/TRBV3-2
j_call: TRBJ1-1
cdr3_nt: TGTGCCAGCAGACCAAGTAGGGGACAGGCTATGAACACTGAAGCTTTCTTT
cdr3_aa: CASRPSRGQAMNTEAFF

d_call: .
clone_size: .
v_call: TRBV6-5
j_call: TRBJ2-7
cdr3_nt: TGTGCCAGCAGTTACTCCTCGAGGCGTGGCGAGCAGTACTTC
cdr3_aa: CASSYSSRRGEQYF

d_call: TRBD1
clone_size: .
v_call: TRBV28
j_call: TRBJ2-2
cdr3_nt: TGTGCCAGCAGGAAGACAGGGGGCGGCACCGGGGAGCTGTTTTTT
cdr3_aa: CASRKTGGGTGELFF

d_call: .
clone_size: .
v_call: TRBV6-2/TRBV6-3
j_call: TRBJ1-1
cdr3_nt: TGTGCCAGCAGTTATATTGGGGAGGGTGAAGCTTTCTTT
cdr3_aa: CASSYIGEGEAFF